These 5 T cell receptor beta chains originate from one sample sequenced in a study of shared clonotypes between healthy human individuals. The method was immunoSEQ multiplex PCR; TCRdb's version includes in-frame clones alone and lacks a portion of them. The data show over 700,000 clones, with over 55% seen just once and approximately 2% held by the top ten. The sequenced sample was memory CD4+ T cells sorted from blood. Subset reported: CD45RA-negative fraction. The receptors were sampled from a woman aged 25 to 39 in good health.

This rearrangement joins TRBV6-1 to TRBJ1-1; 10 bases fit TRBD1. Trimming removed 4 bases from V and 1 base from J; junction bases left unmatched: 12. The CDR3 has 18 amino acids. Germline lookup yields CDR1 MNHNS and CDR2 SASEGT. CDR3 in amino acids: CASSGQGAWVKANTEAFF. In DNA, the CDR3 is TGTGCCAGCAGTGGACAGGGGGCCTGGGTCAAGGCGAACACTGAAGCTTTCTTT.

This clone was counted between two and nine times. CDR3 sequence reads: CSVGVPRGNYGYTF. The CDR3 DNA sequence: TGCAGCGTTGGAGTGCCCAGGGGAAACTATGGCTACACCTTC. The chain combines TRBV29-1 with TRBJ1-2, with D possibly being TRBD1 (6 bases). The CDR3 sequence is 14 residues long. V was cut by 4 bases and J by 2 bases, with 14 bases left in between. Germline V gene lookup returns CDR1 SQVTM and CDR2 ANQGSEA.

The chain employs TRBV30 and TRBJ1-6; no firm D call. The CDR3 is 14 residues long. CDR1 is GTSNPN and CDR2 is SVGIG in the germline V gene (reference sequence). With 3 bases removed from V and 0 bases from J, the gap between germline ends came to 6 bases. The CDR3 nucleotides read TGTGCCTGGAGAAGTGGCTCCTATAATTCACCCCTCCACTTT. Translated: CAWRSGSYNSPLHF.

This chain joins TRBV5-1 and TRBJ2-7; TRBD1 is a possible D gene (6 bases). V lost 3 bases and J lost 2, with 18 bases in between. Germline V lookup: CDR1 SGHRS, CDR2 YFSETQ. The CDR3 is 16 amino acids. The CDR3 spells CASSSTKLDRTYEQYF. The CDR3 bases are TGCGCCAGCAGCTCAACTAAACTGGACAGAACCTACGAGCAGTACTTC.

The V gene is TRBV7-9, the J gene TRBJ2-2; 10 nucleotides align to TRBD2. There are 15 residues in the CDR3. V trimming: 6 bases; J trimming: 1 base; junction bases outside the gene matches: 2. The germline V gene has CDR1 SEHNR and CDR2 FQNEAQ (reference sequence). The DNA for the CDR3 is TGTGCCAGCAGATCTAGCGGGAGGAACACCGGGGAGCTGTTTTTT. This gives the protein CASRSSGRNTGELFF.